Listed below are T cell receptor beta chains from one sample, sequenced in a study of OX40 agonist ivuxolimab in advanced cancers. The protocol was immunoSEQ multiplex PCR, while the TCRdb copy is restricted to in-frame clones and leaves out a portion. The repertoire holds about 96,000 clones, with less than 85% as singletons. Source: CD4+ or CD8+ T cells sorted from blood, taken in a trial of the OX40 agonist ivuxolimab. The receptors stem from an adult with an advanced solid tumor such as melanoma, head and neck, liver or kidney cancer. The CDR3 runs from the conserved cysteine through the conserved F or W. A D gene is named only where the DNA matches it firmly. Not all rows give a size; the values are once, few, many and, for expanded clones, a class.

d_gene,j_gene,abundance,v_gene,len,CDR3nt,CDR3aa
.,TRBJ1-4,.,TRBV7-8,15,TGTGCCAGCAGCAGGGGCGGCAGCCCGAATGAAAAACTGTTTTTT,CASSRGGSPNEKLFF
.,TRBJ2-5,.,TRBV11-2,14,TGTGCCAGCAGCACATCCGGGCGACAAGAGACCCAGTACTTC,CASSTSGRQETQYF
TRBD1,TRBJ2-3,.,TRBV4-3,16,TGCGCCAGCAGCCAAGCACGGACAGGGGGCCCAGATACGCAGTATTTT,CASSQARTGGPDTQYF
TRBD2,TRBJ2-1,.,TRBV5-1,16,TGCGCCAGCCAACAAGGAAAGACTAGCGGATACAATGAGCAGTTCTTC,CASQQGKTSGYNEQFF
.,TRBJ1-5,.,TRBV11-2,14,TGTGCCAGCAGCTTAGACCGCTCTTGGCAGCCCCAGCATTTT,CASSLDRSWQPQHF
.,TRBJ1-1,.,TRBV5-1,16,TGCGCCAGCAGCACCAGGGCCCGATCCATGAACACTGAAGCTTTCTTT,CASSTRARSMNTEAFF
TRBD1,TRBJ2-2,.,TRBV25-1,16,TGTGCCAGCAGTGAACCCGGGACAGGGAACACCGGGGAGCTGTTTTTT,CASSEPGTGNTGELFF
.,TRBJ1-5,.,TRBV19,14,TGTGCCAGTAGTCGGGGGTACGACAATCAGCCCCAGCATTTT,CASSRGYDNQPQHF
.,TRBJ1-2,.,TRBV6-6,13,TGTGCCAGCAGTACCGCGAGGTCATATGGCTACACCTTC,CASSTARSYGYTF
TRBD1,TRBJ2-7,.,TRBV10-3,16,TGTGCCATCAGTGCCGTTTGGACAGGGGAGTACTACGAGCAGTACTTC,CAISAVWTGEYYEQYF
.,TRBJ1-5,few,TRBV19,13,TGTGCCAGTAGTGCCACTAGCAATCAGCCCCAGCATTTT,CASSATSNQPQHF
TRBD1,TRBJ1-1,.,TRBV19,14,TGTGCCAGTAGTACCCGGGACAGGTCCACTGAAGCTTTCTTT,CASSTRDRSTEAFF
.,TRBJ1-4,.,TRBV19,15,TGTGCCAGTAGTATGGGCGACAGGCTCAATGAAAAACTGTTTTTT,CASSMGDRLNEKLFF
.,TRBJ1-2,.,TRBV5-1,15,TGCGCCAGCAGCTTGCGGGTGGAGACTAACTATGGCTACACCTTC,CASSLRVETNYGYTF
TRBD1,TRBJ1-4,.,TRBV10-3,14,TGTGCCATCAGCGGGGGGCCAGGGGGTGAAAAACTGTTTTTT,CAISGGPGGEKLFF
.,TRBJ2-1,.,TRBV5-4,15,TGTGCCAGCAGCCCCGCTGGGAGCTCCTACAATGAGCAGTTCTTC,CASSPAGSSYNEQFF
TRBD1,TRBJ2-7,.,TRBV29-1,15,TGCAGCGTTGAAGATGATGCAGGGGGACCCTACGAGCAGTACTTC,CSVEDDAGGPYEQYF